This TCR beta chain emerged from a study of T cells expressing NK-cell markers. Findings and limits, study-wide: Whether expanded NKG2C-expressing T cell clones recognize HCMV is unknown.

A note on this clonotype: Its antigen is unidentified.

5'RACE template switching with UMIs generated TCR beta cDNA. TCRdb reanalyzed the 5' RACE reads and collapses them to one entry per CDR3 protein, without DNA. Its clone listing holds roughly 170,000 distinct CDR3 sequences. The material sequenced was blood T cells: a sorted CD56 or NKG2C T cell subset, CD4+ or CD8+ T cells, or bulk PBMC T cells (not recorded which). This clonotype originated in a woman aged 18 to 69 in good health.

This chain's CDR3 is CASTDRSNEKLFF. The V and J genes are TRBV12-5 and TRBJ1-4; TCRdb's D call of TRBD1 is untestable without DNA. The CDR3 consists of 13 residues. Germline V lookup: CDR1 LGHNT, CDR2 FRNRAP.